One and the same sample provided the 3 T cell receptor beta chains below, sequenced in a study of spatial heterogeneity in lung cancer. Overall study findings and caveats: Tumor mutation count correlated with how many alpha and beta TCRs expanded intratumorally.

Their antigen targets remain unknown. TCRdb processed the 5' RACE reads anew with MiXCR; each CDR3 protein has one entry. This sample yields some 5,600 distinct CDR3 sequences, of which 4.5% to 5.5% are seen a single time; 23% belongs to the top ten. The time point is: sample taken at primary tumor resection. The sequences come from lung tumor tissue, collected at surgery. The receptors here all came from a male donor with early-stage non-small cell lung cancer.

This clonotype was seen more than once but under ten times. The chain combines TRBV4-1 with TRBJ2-3; D possibly uses TRBD1 or TRBD2 (6 bases each). In germline, CDR1 is MGHRA, CDR2 YSYEKL. The ends were cut back, 0 bases at V and 8 bases at J, with 15 bases in the middle. The CDR3 contains 15 residues. CDR3 in amino acids: CASSQESGGRGTQYF. The CDR3 coding sequence is TGCGCCAGCAGCCAAGAGTCCGGGGGCAGGGGTACGCAGTATTTT.

Relative to its sample, this clonotype is medium-sized. This sequence joins TRBV7-2 and TRBJ1-6; weak D call: TRBD1 (6 bases). Germline loops: CDR1 SGHTA, CDR2 FQGNSA. Trimming removed 5 bases at V and 7 bases at J, with 15 bases between. CDR3 size: 15 residues. The CDR3 reads CASSRRTVENSPLHF. The CDR3 bases are TGTGCCAGCAGCAGGAGGACAGTGGAAAATTCACCCCTCCACTTT.

This clonotype is labeled as medium-sized (0.01 to 0.1%). The V and J genes are TRBV20-1 and TRBJ2-7; D is unresolved. CDR1 and CDR2 (germline): DFQATT, SNEGSKA (reference sequence). The CDR3 is made up of 11 amino acids. V lost 0 bases, J lost 6 bases, and 6 bases lay in between. CDR3 residues: CSAREGVEQYF. The CDR3 nucleotides read TGCAGTGCTAGAGAAGGCGTCGAGCAGTACTTC.